These 11 T cell receptor beta chains were all obtained from the same sample, sequenced in a study of T cells in Graves' hyperthyroidism and ophthalmopathy. Template material for amplifying TCR beta CDR3 regions consisted of RNA transcripts. The primer set for the first-round RT-PCR of the TCR CDR3 was HTBI. TCRdb reprocessed the multiplex PCR reads via MiXCR and lists one record per CDR3 protein. Of about 400,000 distinct CDR3 sequences in the sample, approximately 15% were seen once. The sequencing sample was made of blood. The receptor set was obtained from a woman aged 25 to 39 with Graves' ophthalmopathy.

This clonotype has a count of ten or more. The chain has TRBV5-5 and TRBJ2-5; D is unresolved. Germline V gives CDR1 SGHKS, CDR2 YYEKEE (reference sequence). This CDR3 is built from 14 residues. The V end was cut by 4 bases, the J end by 1 base, with 11 bases between. The CDR3 loop reads CASSRWQPQETQYF. CDR3 bases: TGTGCCAGCAGCCGATGGCAGCCCCAAGAGACCCAGTACTTC.

This clonotype was picked up many times. The genes are TRBV7-3 and TRBJ2-2, with 7 bases fitting TRBD2. The CDR3 runs to 14 residues. Germline V lookup: CDR1 SGHTA, CDR2 FQGTGA. Trimming removed 8 bases from V and 2 bases from J; junction bases left unmatched: 5. The CDR3 is CASHGGGNTGELFF. DNA for the CDR3: TGTGCCAGCCATGGCGGGGGTAACACCGGGGAGCTGTTTTTT.

Ten or more counts support this clonotype. This chain connects TRBV3-1 to TRBJ1-4; the D is unclear. The CDR3 sequence is 14 residues long. Germline assignment: CDR1 LGHDT and CDR2 YNNKEL (reference sequence). V was shortened by 3 bases and J by 0 bases, with 5 bases between the two germline ends. In DNA, the CDR3 is TGTGCCAGCAGCCACGAGTCAACTAATGAAAAACTGTTTTTT. Translating it yields CASSHESTNEKLFF.

This clonotype was picked up a small number of times. This chain uses TRBV7-2 with TRBJ2-1; maybe TRBD1 (5 bases). Germline lookup yields CDR1 SGHTA and CDR2 FQGNSA. The length of the CDR3 is 15 residues. Trimming removed 1 base from V and 7 bases from J, with 14 bases in between. The CDR3 reads CASSLDRTRWNEQFF. CDR3 sequence (DNA): TGTGCCAGCAGCTTAGACAGGACGAGGTGGAATGAGCAGTTCTTC.

The chain has TRBV5-1 and TRBJ2-5, with 8 bases fitting TRBD1. The CDR3 sequence is 15 residues long. V dropped 6 bases and J dropped 4; count of bases not matched to a gene: 11. Germline CDR1 SGHRS, CDR2 YFSETQ. The CDR3 region has the DNA TGCGCCAGCAATTCCAGGGGGCTTGAGAGAGAGACCCAGTACTTC. This codes for CASNSRGLERETQYF.

The gene calls are TRBV7-9 and TRBJ1-2; no clear D gene. V was pared by 5 bases and J by 4 bases, with 14 bases between. The CDR3 is 14 residues long. The V gene's germline CDR1 is SEHNR and CDR2 FQNEAQ (reference sequence). The CDR3: CASSPGGQIYGYTF. CDR3 DNA: TGTGCCAGCAGCCCGGGAGGGCAGATCTATGGCTACACCTTC.

This clonotype was recorded at least ten times. This chain joins TRBV6-1 and TRBJ2-3; D is uncertain. Germline lookup yields CDR1 MNHNS and CDR2 SASEGT. V lost 2 bases, J lost 7 bases, and 7 bases lay in between. There are 12 residues in the CDR3. CDR3 DNA: TGTGCCAGCAGTGAAATTAGGAATACGCAGTATTTT. Protein sequence: CASSEIRNTQYF.

This clonotype was seen repeatedly, ten times or more. J is TRBJ1-2 and V is TRBV24-1; D is unclear. Germline values: CDR1 KGHDR, CDR2 SFDVKD. The CDR3 contains 19 residues. V gave up 5 bases and J gave up 4 bases, with 28 bases separating them. CDR3 sequence (DNA): TGTGCCACCAGTGGCCACGCCCGACGGCGGCCGACGCCTGGCTATGGCTACACCTTC. As protein: CATSGHARRRPTPGYGYTF.

This clonotype was observed at least ten times. This chain connects TRBV20-1 to TRBJ1-4; perhaps TRBD1 as D (5 bases). The germline V and J ends were trimmed by 3 bases and 7 bases, with 18 bases remaining between them. CDR1 is DFQATT, CDR2 SNEGSKA, per germline (reference sequence). The CDR3 is made up of 15 amino acids. The chain's CDR3 is CSARGPGFVVEKLFF. In DNA form, the CDR3 reads TGCAGTGCTAGGGGGCCGGGATTCGTGGTTGAAAAACTGTTTTTT.

This clonotype appeared many times. The chain recombines TRBV28 with TRBJ2-1; the match to TRBD2 covers 10 bases. The CDR3 has 18 residues. Germline V gives CDR1 MDHEN, CDR2 SYDVKM. With 3 bases clipped from V and 1 base from J, the junction kept 9 bases outside the gene matches. CDR3 protein: CASSFTASGGPSYNEQFF. The CDR3 region has the DNA TGTGCCAGCAGTTTTACGGCTAGCGGGGGACCATCCTACAATGAGCAGTTCTTC.

The genes are TRBV18 and TRBJ1-1; 11 bases fit TRBD1. J was trimmed by 5 bases and V by 5 bases; bases with no gene match: 7. The CDR3 covers 15 residues. In germline, CDR1 is KGHSH, CDR2 LQKENI. For the CDR3, the DNA is TGTGCCAGCTCAACAGGACAGGGGGCGTTTACTGAAGCTTTCTTT. This gives the protein CASSTGQGAFTEAFF.